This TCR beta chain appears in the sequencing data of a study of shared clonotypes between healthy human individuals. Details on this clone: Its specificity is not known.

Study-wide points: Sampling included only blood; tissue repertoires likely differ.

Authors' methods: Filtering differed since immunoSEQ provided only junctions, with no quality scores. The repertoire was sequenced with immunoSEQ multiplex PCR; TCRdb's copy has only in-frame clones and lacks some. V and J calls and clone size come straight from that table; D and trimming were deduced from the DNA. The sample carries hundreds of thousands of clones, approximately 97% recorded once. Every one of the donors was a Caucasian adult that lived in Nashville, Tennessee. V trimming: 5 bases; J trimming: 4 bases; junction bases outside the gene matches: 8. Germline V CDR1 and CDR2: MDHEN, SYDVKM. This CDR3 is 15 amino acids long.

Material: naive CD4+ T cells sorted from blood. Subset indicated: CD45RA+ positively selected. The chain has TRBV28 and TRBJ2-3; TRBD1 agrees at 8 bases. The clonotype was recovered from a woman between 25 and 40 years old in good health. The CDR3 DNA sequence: TGTGCCAGCAGTCGGACAGGGACGGAGTCAGATACGCAGTATTTT. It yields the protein CASSRTGTESDTQYF.